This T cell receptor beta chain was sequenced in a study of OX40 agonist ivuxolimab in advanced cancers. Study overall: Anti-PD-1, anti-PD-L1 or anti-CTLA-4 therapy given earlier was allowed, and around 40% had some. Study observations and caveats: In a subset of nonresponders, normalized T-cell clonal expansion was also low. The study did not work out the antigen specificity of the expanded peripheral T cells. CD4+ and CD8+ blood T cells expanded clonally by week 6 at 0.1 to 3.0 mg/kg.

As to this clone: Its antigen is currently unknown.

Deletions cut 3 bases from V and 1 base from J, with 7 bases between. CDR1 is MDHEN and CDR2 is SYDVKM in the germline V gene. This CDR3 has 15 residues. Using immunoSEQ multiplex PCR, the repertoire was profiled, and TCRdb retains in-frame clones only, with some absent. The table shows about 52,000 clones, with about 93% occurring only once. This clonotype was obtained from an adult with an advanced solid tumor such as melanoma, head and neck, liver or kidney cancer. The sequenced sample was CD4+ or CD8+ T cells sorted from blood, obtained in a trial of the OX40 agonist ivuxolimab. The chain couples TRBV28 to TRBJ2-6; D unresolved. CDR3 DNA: TGTGCCAGCAGTTTTGTCAGATCTGGGGCCAACGTCCTGACTTTC. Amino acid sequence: CASSFVRSGANVLTF.